This T cell receptor (beta chain) was identified in a study of cytomegalovirus exposure and HLA in healthy donors (TCRdb year 2017). In the study overall: The approximately 710 repertoires of the first cohort and the roughly 120 validation repertoires were produced on the same platform, according to a later analysis. The study aimed to test whether signatures of past pathogen exposure could be identified by cataloging public T cell receptors. Besides the first cohort of around 670 subjects, a separate validation cohort made up of 120 different subjects was used. To predict cytomegalovirus infection status, the study brought together high-throughput TCR immunosequencing, statistical association of individual TCRs with disease status, and machine learning.

The donors belonged to the validation cohort of approximately 130 subjects, which was separate from the roughly 700-subject first cohort. The CDR3 spans 13 residues, from the cysteine through the phenylalanine. Only CDR3 DNA remains: 39 bases, in frame from the first base. The germline V gene yields SGHRS for CDR1 and YFSETQ for CDR2. V and J are trimmed by 0 bases and 9 bases, and the gene matches miss 3 bases of the junction. The protocol used for the library was the immunoSEQ multiplex PCR assay. In the authors' own workflow: A statistical classification framework was developed to diagnose cytomegalovirus status using the catalog of TCR beta chain sequences. TCRdb provides this immuneACCESS table in a form limited to in-frame rearrangements. Some clones are lacking; in checked studies, under half of them reflect an unresolved V gene, and why the rest are absent is not known. V, J and clone size are taken as reported in that table, and D and trimming were inferred from the DNA itself. The sample contains 150,000 to 200,000 clones, about 82% of them found a single time. The ten largest make up about 1.5% of the sample.

As for this clone: This receptor's antigen is unknown. No qualities accompany the bases; no much larger clone lies one base away.

Overall study outcomes, separate from this receptor: Cytomegalovirus status was reported to be diagnosed by the classifier with high specificity and sensitivity in both the original and validation cohorts. Most TCR sequences were seen in very few donors, while some public TCRs were found in many individuals. According to the authors, the approach could potentially be generalized to other disease states and immunological phenotypes. Subsequent analysis determined that TCRs grouped into clusters in the first cohort also showed a tendency toward co-occurrence across the roughly 120 validation repertoires, and approximately 94% of cluster scores exceeded 0. A later analysis lacked HLA typing for the validation cohort, so it scored co-occurrence in that cohort across all 110 or so repertoires. A total of around 150 TCR beta chains were listed by the study as associated with cytomegalovirus. Three of the identified cytomegalovirus-associated TCR beta chains were confirmed in vitro to be specific for cytomegalovirus antigens.

This clonotype was sampled from a woman in her late teens or twenties in good health and CMV-seronegative. The chain links TRBV5-1 with TRBJ2-1, with TRBD2 identical over 7 junction bases. Sequencing was performed on PBMCs. This receptor carries the CDR3 CASSLDGGSEQFF. The DNA reads as follows: TGCGCCAGCAGCTTGGATGGCGGGAGTGAGCAGTTCTTC. The entire variable domain, with the stretches around the CDR3 drawn from the reference TRBV5-1 and TRBJ2-1 proteins, is KAGVTQTPRYLIKTRGQQVTLSCSPISGHRSVSWYQQTPGQGLQFLFEYFSETQRNKGNFPGRFSGRQFSNSRSEMNVSTLELGDSALYLCASSLDGGSEQFFGPGTRLTVL.